This entry lists 19 T cell receptor beta chains sequenced from one sample in a study of blood T cell repertoires in COVID-19. Profiling relied on immunoSEQ multiplex PCR, and the TCRdb table lists in-frame clones only, not all of them. The top ten clones hold about 20% of a sample with tens of thousands of clones, roughly 90% of them seen once. Sequencing was done on a sample of peripheral blood. Every receptor here comes from a man aged 70 or older with active COVID-19.

This clone was observed a handful of times. This chain uses TRBV9 with TRBJ1-1, with D perhaps TRBD1 (6 bases). Germline V gives CDR1 SGDLS, CDR2 YYNGEE. The CDR3 extends over 16 amino acids. V was clipped by 3 bases and J by 7 bases, with 22 bases between them. CDR3 residues: CASSDPSAGGAIEAFF. DNA of the CDR3: TGTGCCAGCAGCGACCCCTCGGCCGGGGGGGCCATTGAAGCTTTCTTT.

This clone was detected only once. The chain recombines TRBV30 with TRBJ1-3, with 9 bases identical to TRBD1. Germline V lookup: CDR1 GTSNPN, CDR2 SVGIG (reference sequence). The CDR3 length is 15 residues. The J segment lost 2 bases and the V segment lost 5 bases, leaving 7 bases of the junction unmatched. DNA for the CDR3: TGTGCCTGGTGCTCTGGGACAGGGCCTGGAAACACCATATATTTT. This codes for CAWCSGTGPGNTIYF.

The chain employs TRBV29-1 and TRBJ2-2, with D possibly TRBD1 on 5 matching bases. Trimming shortened V by 2 bases and J by 5 bases, and 6 bases separated the two germline ends. The germline V gene encodes CDR1 SQVTM and CDR2 ANQGSEA. This CDR3 is 12 amino acids long. CDR3 sequence reads: CSVEQGTGELFF. The CDR3 DNA reads as TGCAGCGTTGAACAGGGAACCGGGGAGCTGTTTTTT.

The V gene is TRBV7-9, the J gene TRBJ2-1, with D possibly matching TRBD1 (6 bases). V lost 5 bases to trimming and J lost 5 bases, with 7 bases between them. Germline CDR1 is SEHNR and CDR2 is FQNEAQ (reference sequence). This CDR3 comprises 12 residues. The CDR3 region is CASSRQDNEQFF. CDR3 bases: TGTGCCAGCAGCCGACAGGACAATGAGCAGTTCTTC.

The chain recombines TRBV25-1 with TRBJ2-2, with 7 positions matching TRBD2. Germline V gives CDR1 MGHDK, CDR2 SYGVNS. The CDR3 runs 15 residues. V shed 4 bases and J 3 bases; nucleotides not matched to a gene: 5. Here the CDR3 reads CASSGSSGHTGELFF. The CDR3 DNA sequence: TGTGCCAGCAGTGGGTCTAGCGGCCACACCGGGGAGCTGTTTTTT.

The V and J genes are TRBV27 and TRBJ1-1; D remains ambiguous. Trimming left V 2 bases short and J 0 bases short, with 7 bases between. CDR3 size: 14 residues. CDR1 is MNHEY, CDR2 SMNVEV, per germline (reference sequence). The CDR3 reads CASSLTDMNTEAFF. The CDR3 DNA reads as TGTGCCAGCAGTTTAACAGACATGAACACTGAAGCTTTCTTT.

The rearrangement links TRBV7-9 to TRBJ2-1; 14 bases are shared with TRBD2. The CDR3 is made up of 18 amino acids. The germline V gene has CDR1 SEHNR and CDR2 FQNEAQ (reference sequence). With 3 bases clipped from V and 6 bases from J, the junction kept 10 bases outside the gene matches. The CDR3 protein is CASSFRLAGGREVNEQFF. CDR3 DNA sequence: TGTGCCAGCAGCTTCCGACTAGCGGGAGGGCGCGAAGTCAATGAGCAGTTCTTC.

The V gene is TRBV18, the J gene TRBJ1-1; D not certain. CDR3 length: 11 amino acids. CDR1 is KGHSH and CDR2 is LQKENI in the germline V gene. The germline V and J ends were trimmed by 3 bases and 4 bases, with 3 bases remaining between them. The DNA of the CDR3 is TGTGCCAGCTCACCCGGCACTGAAGCTTTCTTT. This codes for CASSPGTEAFF.

This chain connects TRBV7-8 to TRBJ2-1, with a possible D match to TRBD1 (6 bases). The germline V and J ends were trimmed by 0 bases and 0 bases, with 12 bases remaining between them. CDR1 and CDR2 (germline): SGHVS, FQNEAQ. This CDR3 comprises 17 residues. CDR3 sequence: CASSLAVRGSSYNEQFF. CDR3 coding DNA: TGTGCCAGCAGCTTAGCTGTCAGGGGAAGCTCCTACAATGAGCAGTTCTTC.

This clone was observed once. This sequence joins TRBV10-3 and TRBJ2-3; D unresolved. This CDR3 has 15 residues. Trimming removed 4 bases at V and 0 bases at J, with 11 bases between. CDR1 and CDR2 (germline): ENHRY, SYGVKD. The CDR3 DNA reads TGTGCCATCAGTGGGGCATCTATTAGCACAGATACGCAGTATTTT. Translating gives CAISGASISTDTQYF.

The V call is TRBV4-1, the J call TRBJ2-7, with a possible D match to TRBD2 (6 bases). Germline CDR1 MGHRA, CDR2 YSYEKL. CDR3 length: 17 residues. Between the trimmed V and J ends, which lost 1 base and 2 bases, there was a span of 18 bases. DNA for the CDR3: TGCGCCAGCAGCCAAGGTAGCGGCCATGTCCCCCCCTACGAGCAGTACTTC. Protein: CASSQGSGHVPPYEQYF.

This rearrangement joins TRBV7-2 to TRBJ2-1, with 8 bases matching TRBD2. The CDR3 is 15 residues long. The germline gives CDR1 SGHTA, CDR2 FQGNSA. The V segment lost 0 bases and the J segment 2 bases; nucleotides outside the gene matches: 0. This CDR3 reads CASSLAGGAYNEQFF. The CDR3 nucleotides read TGTGCCAGCAGCTTAGCCGGGGGGGCCTACAATGAGCAGTTCTTC.

This clone showed up just once. The chain combines TRBV13 with TRBJ1-1, with TRBD1 matching 9 bases. Germline values: CDR1 PRHDT, CDR2 FYEKMQ (reference sequence). The CDR3 is made up of 14 amino acids. The trim removed 5 bases at V and 1 base at J, leaving 2 bases unmatched. The CDR3 coding sequence is TGTGCCAGCAGCCGGGGACAGGGGAACACTGAAGCTTTCTTT. Translation: CASSRGQGNTEAFF.

The rearrangement uses TRBV5-1 and TRBJ2-4, with TRBD1 matching 8 bases. The CDR3 runs to 14 residues. Germline trimming cut 4 bases from V and 10 bases from J; bases unmatched to any gene: 10. Per the germline V gene, CDR1 is SGHRS and CDR2 is YFSETQ. The chain's CDR3 is CASSLRGQGRIQYF. The CDR3 nucleotides are TGCGCCAGCAGCCTACGCGGACAGGGTCGGATTCAGTACTTC.

The rearrangement links TRBV11-3 to TRBJ2-5; 7 bases map to TRBD2. Per germline, CDR1 SGHNT and CDR2 YENEEA. After removal of 5 bases from V and 2 bases from J, the junction contained 2 bases not matched to a gene. This CDR3 has 13 amino acids. The CDR3 protein is CASSSGVQETQYF. CDR3 DNA: TGTGCCAGCAGCAGCGGGGTTCAAGAGACCCAGTACTTC.

The V gene is TRBV10-1, the J gene TRBJ2-1; 13 nucleotides agree with TRBD2. Germline V gene lookup returns CDR1 WNHNN and CDR2 SYGVQD (reference sequence). The trim removed 3 bases at V and 7 bases at J, leaving 6 bases unmatched. This CDR3 is built from 16 residues. The CDR3 DNA reads TGCGCCAGCAGTGACCAACTAGCGGGAGGGAAGAATGAGCAGTTCTTC. Its protein product is CASSDQLAGGKNEQFF.

The rearrangement links TRBV5-1 to TRBJ2-2; 7 bases match TRBD1. The CDR3 is 15 amino acids. Trimming cost V 4 bases and J 7 bases; bases outside gene matches: 10. From germline, CDR1 is SGHRS and CDR2 YFSETQ. The CDR3 region is CASSPETGYGGELFF. The CDR3 coding sequence is TGCGCCAGCAGCCCGGAGACAGGGTATGGCGGGGAGCTGTTTTTT.

The chain has TRBV5-5 and TRBJ2-1; TRBD2 aligns across 10 bases. The CDR3 has 16 amino acids. Germline V lookup: CDR1 SGHKS, CDR2 YYEKEE (reference sequence). With 3 bases clipped from V and 2 bases from J, the junction kept 5 bases outside the gene matches. The CDR3 nucleotides read TGTGCCAGCAGCTCCCTAGCGGGAGACCCCTACAATGAGCAGTTCTTC. Amino acid sequence: CASSSLAGDPYNEQFF.

This clone was counted only a few times. The chain employs TRBV30 and TRBJ2-7; a weak D match, TRBD1 (6 bases). The CDR3 runs 14 residues. V was shortened by 4 bases and J by 2 bases, with 15 bases between the two germline ends. Germline V gene sequence: CDR1 GTSNPN, CDR2 SVGIG (reference sequence). CDR3 protein: CAWTSGTIPYEQYF. In DNA, the CDR3 is TGTGCCTGGACCTCCGGGACAATCCCCTACGAGCAGTACTTC.